Each of the 25 T cell receptor beta chains below was sequenced from the same sample in a study of T cell clones after liver transplantation. TCRdb keeps only in-frame clones here, not all; method: immunoSEQ multiplex PCR. The table shows 8,500 to 10,000 clones, with over 55% occurring only once. This sample comprised CD8+ T cells from blood, obtained at the approximately 15-month timepoint. The receptors stem from a human patient who received a liver transplant. A subset of T cells may come from the graft donor.

The DNA of the CDR3 is TGTGCCAGCAGTCTACAGGGGTCTGATGCAGATACGCAGTATTTT. As protein: CASSLQGSDADTQYF. The chain uses TRBV6-1 and TRBJ2-3; 7 bases are a match to TRBD1. Germline CDR1 reads MNHNS; CDR2 reads SASEGT. The CDR3 totals 15 residues. J lost 4 bases, V lost 5 bases, and 9 bases had no gene match.

This chain joins TRBV28 and TRBJ1-3, with a possible D match to TRBD1 (6 bases). Trimming removed 7 bases from V and 0 bases from J, with 19 bases in between. The CDR3 is 17 residues long. Looked up from germline, CDR1 is MDHEN and CDR2 is SYDVKM. CDR3 protein: CASKELMGGISGNTIYF. The CDR3 DNA reads TGTGCCAGCAAGGAACTTATGGGGGGCATCTCTGGAAACACCATATATTTT.

This chain links TRBV27 with TRBJ2-3; 10 nucleotides align to TRBD2. The V segment lost 2 bases and the J segment 3 bases; nucleotides outside the gene matches: 2. This CDR3 contains 15 residues. The germline gives CDR1 MNHEY, CDR2 SMNVEV (reference sequence). CDR3 sequence: CASSLISGGTDTQYF. CDR3 in DNA: TGTGCCAGCAGTTTAATTAGCGGGGGGACAGATACGCAGTATTTT.

Here the CDR3 DNA reads TGTGCCAGCAGTTTATCGCATACTAGCGCAGTGATCCCCACAGATACGCAGTATTTT. Translation gives CASSLSHTSAVIPTDTQYF. The chain links TRBV27 to TRBJ2-3; 7 bases align to TRBD2. J gave up 2 bases and V 0 bases, and 14 bases lay outside the gene matches. There are 19 residues in the CDR3. Germline V gene data show CDR1 as MNHEY and CDR2 as SMNVEV (reference sequence).

The rearrangement uses TRBV5-1 and TRBJ2-1; D may be TRBD2 (6 bases). Germline V CDR1 and CDR2: SGHRS, YFSETQ. With 2 bases removed from V and 2 bases from J, the gap between germline ends came to 11 bases. This CDR3 contains 15 residues. The CDR3 region has the DNA TGCGCCAGCAGCTTTCAAGGACTACCCTACAATGAGCAGTTCTTC. Encoded protein: CASSFQGLPYNEQFF.

The gene calls are TRBV4-3 and TRBJ2-5; D is possibly TRBD1 (5 bases). The germline gives CDR1 LGHNA, CDR2 YSLEER. The CDR3 extends over 14 amino acids. Trimming pared 4 bases from V and 1 base from J, leaving 10 bases between. CDR3 DNA sequence: TGCGCCAGCAGCCGAGAGACAGTCCAAGAGACCCAGTACTTC. The encoded protein is CASSRETVQETQYF.

V gene TRBV6-6 combines with J gene TRBJ2-4, with 7 bases fitting TRBD1. J was trimmed by 7 bases and V by 0 bases; bases with no gene match: 9. Germline V CDR1 and CDR2: MNHNY, SVGAGI (reference sequence). The CDR3 length is 16 residues. CDR3: CASSYSNDRVGNIQYF. The CDR3 bases are TGTGCCAGCAGTTACTCAAACGACAGGGTGGGGAACATTCAGTACTTC.

The chain links TRBV11-2 to TRBJ2-3, with 7 bases fitting TRBD2. Germline CDR1 SGHAT, CDR2 FQNNGV. The V segment lost 5 bases and the J segment 1 base; nucleotides outside the gene matches: 9. The length of the CDR3 is 16 residues. CDR3 sequence reads: CASSRISRGGTDTQYF. The CDR3 DNA is TGTGCCAGCAGCAGAATATCCCGGGGGGGCACAGATACGCAGTATTTT.

This clone showed up just once. The gene calls are TRBV30 and TRBJ2-7, with D perhaps matching TRBD1 (6 bases). Germline V gene lookup returns CDR1 GTSNPN and CDR2 SVGIG (reference sequence). V was pared by 0 bases and J by 4 bases, with 13 bases between. The CDR3 runs 14 residues. The DNA of the CDR3 is TGTGCCTGGAGTGTGGCCAGGGGAATTTACGAGCAGTACTTC. It specifies CAWSVARGIYEQYF.

The chain links TRBV7-6 to TRBJ2-2; possibly TRBD1 for D (6 bases). Trimming stripped 6 bases from V and 4 bases from J, with 15 bases between. The V gene's germline CDR1 is SGHVS and CDR2 FNYEAQ. There are 15 residues in the CDR3. The chain's CDR3 is CASRSETGPTGELFF. In nucleotides, the CDR3 is TGTGCCAGCAGGTCCGAAACAGGGCCCACCGGGGAGCTGTTTTTT.

The chain couples TRBV28 to TRBJ1-4; a weak D match, TRBD1 (5 bases). V was pared by 4 bases and J by 3 bases, with 18 bases between. Looked up from germline, CDR1 is MDHEN and CDR2 is SYDVKM. The CDR3 sequence is 17 residues long. The CDR3 DNA reads TGTGCCAGCAGTTCACCCACCTCAGGGATTGCTAATGAAAAACTGTTTTTT. Translated, it gives CASSSPTSGIANEKLFF.

The chain carries TRBV4-1 and TRBJ2-7, with no clear D. Per the germline V gene, CDR1 is MGHRA and CDR2 is YSYEKL. The V gene lost 0 bases and the J gene lost 2 bases, with 8 bases spanning the gap. This CDR3 spans 14 amino acids. The CDR3 DNA follows: TGCGCCAGCAGCCAAGATCACGGACCCTACGAGCAGTACGTC. Translated, it gives CASSQDHGPYEQYV.

The chain has TRBV15 and TRBJ2-7, with 9 bases lining up with TRBD1. This CDR3 region has 13 residues. V lost 5 bases and J lost 5; bases outside the gene matches: 4. CDR1 and CDR2 from the germline V gene are LNHNV and YYDKDF (reference sequence). The CDR3 sequence is CATSEQGADEQYF. DNA for the CDR3: TGTGCCACCAGCGAACAGGGGGCAGACGAGCAGTACTTC.

The chain employs TRBV27 and TRBJ2-5, with D perhaps TRBD1 or TRBD2 (5 bases each). Germline V CDR1 and CDR2: MNHEY, SMNVEV (reference sequence). The CDR3 loop spans 13 amino acids. Trimming removed 6 bases at V and 5 bases at J, with 13 bases between. CDR3 sequence (DNA): TGTGCCAGCAGCCTAGGGGACGGGGAGACCCAGTACTTC. Translated: CASSLGDGETQYF.

The chain combines TRBV10-3 with TRBJ2-7; 9 nucleotides match TRBD1. V trimming: 5 bases; J trimming: 0 bases; junction bases outside the gene matches: 2. Germline loops: CDR1 ENHRY, CDR2 SYGVKD. The CDR3 is 14 amino acids. CDR3 sequence reads: CAISPTGGSYEQYF. Written as DNA, the CDR3 is TGTGCCATCAGTCCGACAGGGGGCTCCTACGAGCAGTACTTC.

In its sample, this clone is medium-sized. The chain links TRBV19 to TRBJ2-1; tentatively, D is TRBD2 (6 bases). The CDR3 sequence is 15 residues long. Trimming removed 8 bases at V and 4 bases at J, with 18 bases between. Germline loops: CDR1 LNHDA, CDR2 SQIVND (reference sequence). This chain's CDR3 is CASSPNWGDYNEQFF. For the CDR3, the DNA is TGTGCCAGTTCTCCTAACTGGGGGGATTACAATGAGCAGTTCTTC.

For the CDR3, the DNA is TGTGCCAGCAGCTCCGAGGGAGGGACAGAACCCCGGAATGAGCAGTTCTTC. This encodes CASSSEGGTEPRNEQFF. The chain has TRBV7-9 and TRBJ2-1; the D call may be TRBD1 or TRBD2 (7 bases each). The CDR3 sequence is 17 residues long. V was clipped by 4 bases and J by 7 bases, with 23 bases between them. Germline V lookup: CDR1 SEHNR, CDR2 FQNEAQ (reference sequence).

The V call is TRBV5-4, the J call TRBJ2-7; 8 bases line up with TRBD1. The CDR3 extends over 14 amino acids. J gave up 4 bases and V 4 bases, and 7 bases lay outside the gene matches. CDR1 and CDR2 from the germline V gene are SGHNT and YYREEE (reference sequence). CDR3 region: CASSVGTGDYEQYV. DNA for the CDR3: TGTGCCAGCAGCGTAGGGACAGGTGATTACGAGCAGTACGTC.

V usage is TRBV27 and J usage is TRBJ2-2, with TRBD1 as a possible D gene (6 bases). Trimming took 6 bases from V and 0 from J, leaving 8 bases between them. This CDR3 has 14 amino acids. CDR1 is MNHEY, CDR2 SMNVEV, per germline (reference sequence). This chain's CDR3 is CASRWTANTGELFF. The DNA for the CDR3 is TGTGCCAGCAGGTGGACAGCGAACACCGGGGAGCTGTTTTTT.

This clone was detected once. The chain joins TRBV19 to TRBJ2-1; D tentatively fits TRBD1 or TRBD2 (5 bases each). Germline CDR1 is LNHDA and CDR2 is SQIVND (reference sequence). The CDR3 runs 13 residues. Between the trimmed V and J ends, which lost 3 bases and 7 bases, there was a span of 10 bases. The CDR3: CASSIGASNEQFF. CDR3 nucleotide sequence: TGTGCCAGTAGTATCGGGGCATCAAATGAGCAGTTCTTC.

The J gene is TRBJ2-7, the V gene TRBV7-6; D is undetermined. Deletions cut 5 bases from V and 3 bases from J, with 11 bases between. Germline assignment: CDR1 SGHVS and CDR2 FNYEAQ. The CDR3 length is 13 residues. The CDR3 region is CASSPPGDYEQYF. DNA of the CDR3: TGTGCCAGCAGCCCACCAGGAGACTACGAGCAGTACTTC. The whole variable domain, filled in from reference TRBV7-6 and TRBJ2-7, reads GAGVSQSPRYKVTKRGQDVALRCDPISGHVSLYWYRQALGQGPEFLTYFNYEAQQDKSGLPNDRFSAERPEGSISTLTIQRTEQRDSAMYRCASSPPGDYEQYFGPGTRLTVT.

This chain uses TRBV19 with TRBJ2-1; 14 bases fit TRBD2. The germline V gene encodes CDR1 LNHDA and CDR2 SQIVND (reference sequence). Trimming cost V 9 bases and J 4 bases; bases outside gene matches: 2. The CDR3 is 14 residues long. The CDR3 loop reads CASRLAGGYNEQFF. In DNA, the CDR3 is TGTGCCAGCCGACTAGCGGGAGGGTACAATGAGCAGTTCTTC.

V usage is TRBV19 and J usage is TRBJ1-2, with D hard to call. The CDR3 is made up of 14 amino acids. Trimming took off 5 bases at V and 0 bases at J, with 10 bases between the two ends. Germline lookup yields CDR1 LNHDA and CDR2 SQIVND (reference sequence). The CDR3 region is CASSRRLANYGYTF. As DNA, the CDR3 is TGTGCCAGTAGTCGTCGGCTCGCTAACTATGGCTACACCTTC.

In its sample, this clone was seen a few times. The CDR3 coding sequence is TGTGCTAGTGGTTTATCCTCAACCTCAACCGGGACTAGCGTCTACAATGAGCAGTTCTTC. Amino acid sequence: CASGLSSTSTGTSVYNEQFF. The V call is TRBV12-5, the J call TRBJ2-1; 10 bases map to TRBD2. V gave up 3 bases and J gave up 3 bases; unmatched junction bases: 17. From germline, CDR1 is LGHNT and CDR2 FRNRAP. CDR3 length: 20 residues.

This clone was counted a single time. DNA of the CDR3: TGTGCCAGCAGTGGAGGCCAACAGGCAGGTGGAGAGACCCAGTACTTC. Its translation: CASSGGQQAGGETQYF. The V call is TRBV2, the J call TRBJ2-5, with a weak D call TRBD1 (5 bases). The CDR3 is 16 residues long. Germline values: CDR1 SNHLY, CDR2 FYNNEI. V was pared by 4 bases and J by 4 bases, with 19 bases between.